This TCR beta chain comes out of a study of blood T cell repertoires in COVID-19. Study background: The study drew acute and convalescent COVID-19 samples from the United States, Italy and Spain. PBMCs, B-cell-depleted T cells, or T cells provided the cDNA or gDNA that made up the material.

Trimming cost V 3 bases and J 7 bases; bases outside gene matches: 17. The V gene's germline CDR1 is ENHRY and CDR2 SYGVKD. This CDR3 region has 18 residues. How the authors handled the data: Amplifying reference gene primers gave estimates of nucleated cell counts. The table came from immunoSEQ multiplex PCR; TCRdb's copy has only in-frame clones and leaves some out. D and trimming come from the DNA, and the V and J calls and clone size come from that table. The data contain fewer than 250,000 clones, about 84% of them seen just once; the ten biggest clones take up roughly 6.2%. The receptor was derived from a woman of 80 years or more with COVID-19, enrolled during active disease. Sequenced input: peripheral blood. The V gene is TRBV10-3, the J gene TRBJ2-1; 8 positions agree with TRBD2. The CDR3 DNA follows: TGTGCCATCAGTGAAGGAGCGGGGGCCTGGGGCGGGGTGAATGAGCAGTTCTTC. Translation gives CAISEGAGAWGGVNEQFF.